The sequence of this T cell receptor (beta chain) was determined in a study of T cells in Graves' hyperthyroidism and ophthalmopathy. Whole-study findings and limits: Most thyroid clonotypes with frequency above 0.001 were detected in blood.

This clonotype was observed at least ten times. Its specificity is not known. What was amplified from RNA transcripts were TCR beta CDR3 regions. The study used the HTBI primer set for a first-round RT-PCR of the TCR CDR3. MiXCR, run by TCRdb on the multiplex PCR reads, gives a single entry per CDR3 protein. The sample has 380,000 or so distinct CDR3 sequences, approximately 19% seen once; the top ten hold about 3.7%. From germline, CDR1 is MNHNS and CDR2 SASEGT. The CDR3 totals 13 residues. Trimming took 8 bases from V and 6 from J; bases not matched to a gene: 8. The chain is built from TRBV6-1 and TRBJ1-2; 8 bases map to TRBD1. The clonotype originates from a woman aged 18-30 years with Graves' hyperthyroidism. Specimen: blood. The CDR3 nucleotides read TGTGCCAGCCGGATTCAGGGGGCAAATGGCTACACCTTC. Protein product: CASRIQGANGYTF.